The present T cell receptor beta chain was sequenced within a study of T cell clusters in autoimmune cytopenias. Study details: TRB sequencing had a median approximately 52,000 reads and about 2,500 distinct clonotypes per sample. The study's findings and limits: Comparing secondary cytopenia with chronic lymphocytic leukemia showed no cluster-lack signature, apparently masked by lymphoma repertoire. TRB repertoire shifts in secondary cytopenia and chronic lymphocytic leukemia mostly reflected lymphoma, not autoimmunity. The T cell clusters came from computational analysis alone and lack functional validation.

Germline CDR1 SGHRS, CDR2 YFSETQ. The CDR3 totals 15 residues. By frequency, this clonotype is medium-sized. Its target is unknown. TRB rearrangements were amplified by touch-down multiplex PCR with mixed TRB-A/B primers. TCRdb re-analyzed the multiplex PCR reads; it lists each CDR3 protein once, without DNA. The table for this sample gives thousands of distinct CDR3 sequences. Each sample's input was around 270 ng genomic DNA, 35,000 to 40,000 genome equivalents. The source is a human donor with an autoimmune cytopenia or autoimmune hepatitis (not recorded which). Sample: peripheral blood. This chain joins TRBV5-1 and TRBJ2-2; TCRdb designates TRBD1, a call that cannot be tested without DNA. CDR3 sequence: CASSRGQGSTGELFF.